The source of this T cell receptor beta chain is a study of cytomegalovirus exposure and HLA in healthy donors. Study-level results: Reports state that TCR beta sequences accurately predicted most subjects' HLA-A and HLA-B alleles. Across all donors, roughly uniform sequencing depth was an assumption of the presence/absence analyses. Most TCR sequences showed up rarely, but some public TCRs showed up in many donors. Most of the TCR beta V segments (in an earlier analysis) were productive either about 87% or about 30% of the time.

In the case of this clone: Its antigen is as yet unknown.

A multiplex PCR was run with 60 Vbeta primers and 13 Jbeta primers. Assay: immunoSEQ multiplex PCR; the TCRdb copy retains only in-frame clones and omits some. The sample consists of approximately 150,000 clones, roughly 80% of them appearing once. After removal of 3 bases from V and 4 bases from J, the junction contained 10 bases not matched to a gene. The germline gives CDR1 SGHKS, CDR2 YYEKEE (reference sequence). The CDR3 is 17 residues long. This TCR derives from a boy between 2 and 10 years old in good health and CMV-seronegative. Sequencing used PBMCs. The J gene is TRBJ2-5, the V gene TRBV5-5; 12 bases fit TRBD2. The CDR3 sequence: CASSSHPLAGGRETQYF. In DNA, the CDR3 is TGTGCCAGCAGCTCCCATCCTCTAGCGGGAGGGCGAGAGACCCAGTACTTC.